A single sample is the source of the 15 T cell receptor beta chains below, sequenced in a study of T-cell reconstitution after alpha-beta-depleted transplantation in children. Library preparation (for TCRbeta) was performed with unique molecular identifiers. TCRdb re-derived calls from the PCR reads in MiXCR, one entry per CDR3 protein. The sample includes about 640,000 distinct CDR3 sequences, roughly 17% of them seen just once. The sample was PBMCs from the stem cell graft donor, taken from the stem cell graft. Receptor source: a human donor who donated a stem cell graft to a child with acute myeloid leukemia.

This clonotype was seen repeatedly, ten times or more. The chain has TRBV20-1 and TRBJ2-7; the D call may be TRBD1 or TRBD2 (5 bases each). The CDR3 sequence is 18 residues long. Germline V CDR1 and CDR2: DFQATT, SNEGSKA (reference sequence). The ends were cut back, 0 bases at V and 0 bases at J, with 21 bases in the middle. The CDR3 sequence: CSARDGTPSDTDSYEQYF. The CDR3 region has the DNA TGCAGTGCTAGAGATGGGACCCCCTCGGATACTGACTCCTACGAGCAGTACTTC.

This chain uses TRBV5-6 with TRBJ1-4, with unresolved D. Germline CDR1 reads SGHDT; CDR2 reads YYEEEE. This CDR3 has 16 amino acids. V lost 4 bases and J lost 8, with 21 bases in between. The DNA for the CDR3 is TGTGCCAGCAGCCTTAAACCGGGCCTCAAAGACGAAAAACTGTTTTTT. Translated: CASSLKPGLKDEKLFF.

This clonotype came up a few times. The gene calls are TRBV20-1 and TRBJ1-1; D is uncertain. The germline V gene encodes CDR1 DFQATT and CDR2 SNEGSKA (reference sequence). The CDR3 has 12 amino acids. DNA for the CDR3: TGCAGAGAGGACGGACGGAACACTGAAGCTTTCTTT. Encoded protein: CREDGRNTEAFF.

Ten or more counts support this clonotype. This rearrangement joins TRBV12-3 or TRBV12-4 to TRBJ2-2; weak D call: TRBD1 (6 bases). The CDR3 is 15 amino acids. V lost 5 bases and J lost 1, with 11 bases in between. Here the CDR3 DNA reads TGTGCCAGCAGTCACGGGACATTGAACACCGGGGAGCTGTTTTTT. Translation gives CASSHGTLNTGELFF.

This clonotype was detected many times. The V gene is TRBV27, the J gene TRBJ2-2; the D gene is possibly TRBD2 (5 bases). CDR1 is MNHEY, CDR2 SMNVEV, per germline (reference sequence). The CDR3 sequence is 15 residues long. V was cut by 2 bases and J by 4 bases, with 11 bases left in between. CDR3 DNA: TGTGCCAGCAGTTTAAGCGGCTCGGGCACCGGGGAGCTGTTTTTT. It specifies CASSLSGSGTGELFF.

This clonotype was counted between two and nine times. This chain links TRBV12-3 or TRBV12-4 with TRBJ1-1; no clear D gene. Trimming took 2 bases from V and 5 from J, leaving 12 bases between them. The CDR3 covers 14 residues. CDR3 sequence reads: CASSLSRTETEAFF. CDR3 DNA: TGTGCCAGCAGTTTATCGCGCACCGAAACTGAAGCTTTCTTT.

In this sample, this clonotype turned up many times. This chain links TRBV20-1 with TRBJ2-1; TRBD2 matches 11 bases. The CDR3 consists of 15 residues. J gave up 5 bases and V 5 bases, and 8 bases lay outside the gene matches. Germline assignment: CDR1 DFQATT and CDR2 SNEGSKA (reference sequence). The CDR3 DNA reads TGCAGTGCTCTCCCCCGACTAGCGGGGAACAATGAGCAGTTCTTC. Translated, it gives CSALPRLAGNNEQFF.

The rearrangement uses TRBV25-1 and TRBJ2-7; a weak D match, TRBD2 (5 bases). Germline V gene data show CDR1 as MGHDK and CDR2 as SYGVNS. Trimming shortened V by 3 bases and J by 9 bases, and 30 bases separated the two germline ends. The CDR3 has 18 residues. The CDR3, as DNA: TGTGCCAGCAGTGACAAGAGTAAATCGGGGTCAGGATTCTATGGGCAGTACGTC. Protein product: CASSDKSKSGSGFYGQYV.

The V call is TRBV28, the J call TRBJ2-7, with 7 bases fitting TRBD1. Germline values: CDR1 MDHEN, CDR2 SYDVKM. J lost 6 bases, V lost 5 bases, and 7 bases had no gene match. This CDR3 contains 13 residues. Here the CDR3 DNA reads TGTGCCAGCAGTACAACAGGGGTCGCCGAGCAGTACGTC. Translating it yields CASSTTGVAEQYV.

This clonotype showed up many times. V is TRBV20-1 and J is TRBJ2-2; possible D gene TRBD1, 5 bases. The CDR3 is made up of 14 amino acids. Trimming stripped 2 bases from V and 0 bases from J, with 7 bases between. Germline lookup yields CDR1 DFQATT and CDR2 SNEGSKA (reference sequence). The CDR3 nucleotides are TGCAGTGCTAGAACAGGCTCGAACACCGGGGAGCTGTTTTTT. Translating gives CSARTGSNTGELFF.

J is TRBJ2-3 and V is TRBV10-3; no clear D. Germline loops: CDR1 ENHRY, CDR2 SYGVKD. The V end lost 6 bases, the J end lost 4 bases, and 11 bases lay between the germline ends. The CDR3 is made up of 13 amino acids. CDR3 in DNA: TGTGCCATCAGCAGAGACGAACCAGATACGCAGTATTTT. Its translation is CAISRDEPDTQYF.

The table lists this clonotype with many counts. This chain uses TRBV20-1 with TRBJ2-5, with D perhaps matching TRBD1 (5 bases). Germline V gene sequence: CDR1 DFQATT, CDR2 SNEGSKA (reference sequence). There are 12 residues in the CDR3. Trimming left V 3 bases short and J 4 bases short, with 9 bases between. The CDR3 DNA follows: TGCAGTGCTAGGGAAGGGGCAGAGACCCAGTACTTC. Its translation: CSAREGAETQYF.

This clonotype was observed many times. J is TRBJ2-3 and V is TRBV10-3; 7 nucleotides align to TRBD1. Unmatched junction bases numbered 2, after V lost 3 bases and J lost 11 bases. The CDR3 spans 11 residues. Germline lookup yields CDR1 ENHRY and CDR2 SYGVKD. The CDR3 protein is CAISEQGKQYF. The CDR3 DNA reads TGTGCCATCAGTGAACAGGGGAAGCAGTATTTT.

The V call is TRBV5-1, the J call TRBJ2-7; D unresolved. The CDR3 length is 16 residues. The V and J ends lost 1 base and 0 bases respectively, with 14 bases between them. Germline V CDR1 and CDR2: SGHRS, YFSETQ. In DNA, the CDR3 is TGCGCCAGCAGCTTGCGTCGGACCCCGAGCTCCTACGAGCAGTACTTC. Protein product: CASSLRRTPSSYEQYF. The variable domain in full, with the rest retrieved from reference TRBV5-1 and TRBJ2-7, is KAGVTQTPRYLIKTRGQQVTLSCSPISGHRSVSWYQQTPGQGLQFLFEYFSETQRNKGNFPGRFSGRQFSNSRSEMNVSTLELGDSALYLCASSLRRTPSSYEQYFGPGTRLTVT.

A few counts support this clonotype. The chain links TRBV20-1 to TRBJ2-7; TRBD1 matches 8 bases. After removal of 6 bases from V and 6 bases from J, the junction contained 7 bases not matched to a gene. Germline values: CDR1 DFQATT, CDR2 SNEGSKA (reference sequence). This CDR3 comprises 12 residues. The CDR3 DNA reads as TGCAGTGCACGGACAGGGAGAAGCGAGCAGTACTTC. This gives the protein CSARTGRSEQYF.